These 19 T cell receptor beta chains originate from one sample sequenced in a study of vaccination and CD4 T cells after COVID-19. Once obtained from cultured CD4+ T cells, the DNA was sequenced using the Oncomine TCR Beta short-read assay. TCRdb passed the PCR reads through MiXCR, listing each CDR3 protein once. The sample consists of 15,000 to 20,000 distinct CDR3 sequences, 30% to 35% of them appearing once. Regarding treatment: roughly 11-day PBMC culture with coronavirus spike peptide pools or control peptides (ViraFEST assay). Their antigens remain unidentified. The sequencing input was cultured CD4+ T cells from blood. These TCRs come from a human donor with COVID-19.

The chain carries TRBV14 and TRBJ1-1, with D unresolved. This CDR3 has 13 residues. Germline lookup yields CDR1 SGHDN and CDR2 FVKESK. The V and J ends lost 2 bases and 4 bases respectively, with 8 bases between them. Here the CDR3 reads CASSQRLGTEAFF. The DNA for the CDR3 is TGTGCCAGCAGCCAACGGCTGGGCACTGAAGCTTTCTTT.

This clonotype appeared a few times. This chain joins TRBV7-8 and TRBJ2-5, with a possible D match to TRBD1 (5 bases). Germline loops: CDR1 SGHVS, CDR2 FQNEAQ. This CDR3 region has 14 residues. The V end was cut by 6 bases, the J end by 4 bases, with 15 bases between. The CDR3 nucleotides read TGTGCCAGCAGTTGGCACCAGGGTGGAGAGACCCAGTACTTC. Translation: CASSWHQGGETQYF. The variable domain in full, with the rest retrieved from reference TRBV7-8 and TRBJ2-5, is GAGVSQSPRYKVAKRGQDVALRCDPISGHVSLFWYQQALGQGPEFLTYFQNEAQLDKSGLPSDRFFAERPEGSVSTLKIQRTQQEDSAVYLCASSWHQGGETQYFGPGTRLLVL.

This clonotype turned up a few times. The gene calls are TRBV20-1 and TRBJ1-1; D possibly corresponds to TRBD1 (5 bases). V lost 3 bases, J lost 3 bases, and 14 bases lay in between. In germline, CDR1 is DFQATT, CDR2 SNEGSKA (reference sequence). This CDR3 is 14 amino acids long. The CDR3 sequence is CSARSGLRYTEAFF. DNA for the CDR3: TGCAGTGCTAGGTCGGGGCTTCGCTACACTGAAGCTTTCTTT.

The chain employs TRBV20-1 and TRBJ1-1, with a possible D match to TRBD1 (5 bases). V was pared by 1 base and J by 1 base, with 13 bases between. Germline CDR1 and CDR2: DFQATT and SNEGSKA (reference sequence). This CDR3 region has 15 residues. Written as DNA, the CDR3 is TGCAGTGCTAGAGTGGGGGATTTTCGGAACACTGAAGCTTTCTTT. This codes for CSARVGDFRNTEAFF.

This CDR3 is CASSPSTVSSYEQYF. CDR3 sequence (DNA): TGCGCCAGCAGCCCATCGACGGTTAGCTCCTACGAGCAGTACTTC. The chain couples TRBV5-1 to TRBJ2-7; D remains ambiguous. The germline V gene encodes CDR1 SGHRS and CDR2 YFSETQ. V lost 4 bases to trimming and J lost 0 bases, with 14 bases between them. This CDR3 comprises 15 residues.

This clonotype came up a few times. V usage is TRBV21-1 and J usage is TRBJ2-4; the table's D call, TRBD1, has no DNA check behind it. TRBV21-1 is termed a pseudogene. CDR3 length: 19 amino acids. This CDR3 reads CASSEVGQGEGSDKNIQYF. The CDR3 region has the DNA TGTGCCAGCAGCGAAGTGGGACAGGGGGAAGGTTCGGACAAAAACATTCAGTACTTC.

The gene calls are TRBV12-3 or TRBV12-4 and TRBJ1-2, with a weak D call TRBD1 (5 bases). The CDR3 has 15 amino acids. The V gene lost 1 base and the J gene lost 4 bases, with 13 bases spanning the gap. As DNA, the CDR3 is TGTGCCAGCAGTTTAGGACAGCGAATTCTCTATGGCTACACCTTC. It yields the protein CASSLGQRILYGYTF.

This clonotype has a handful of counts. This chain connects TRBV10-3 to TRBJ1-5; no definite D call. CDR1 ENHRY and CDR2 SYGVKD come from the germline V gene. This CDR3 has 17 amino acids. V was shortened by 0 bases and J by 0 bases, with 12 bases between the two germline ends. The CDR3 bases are TGTGCCATCAGTGAGTCGTTCCAGGCCTATAGCAATCAGCCCCAGCATTTT. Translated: CAISESFQAYSNQPQHF.

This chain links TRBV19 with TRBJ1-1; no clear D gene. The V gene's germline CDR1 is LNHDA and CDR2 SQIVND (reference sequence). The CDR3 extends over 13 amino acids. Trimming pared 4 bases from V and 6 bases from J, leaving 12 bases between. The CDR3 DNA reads TGTGCCAGTAGTACCACTTATAGCCCTGAAGCTTTCTTT. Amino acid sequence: CASSTTYSPEAFF.

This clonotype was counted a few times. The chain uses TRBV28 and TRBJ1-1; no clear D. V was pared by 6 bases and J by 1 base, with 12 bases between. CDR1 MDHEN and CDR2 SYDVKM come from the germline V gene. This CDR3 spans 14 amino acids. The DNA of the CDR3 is TGTGCCAGCAGGATGAGAGGGCCGAACACTGAAGCTTTCTTT. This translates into CASRMRGPNTEAFF.

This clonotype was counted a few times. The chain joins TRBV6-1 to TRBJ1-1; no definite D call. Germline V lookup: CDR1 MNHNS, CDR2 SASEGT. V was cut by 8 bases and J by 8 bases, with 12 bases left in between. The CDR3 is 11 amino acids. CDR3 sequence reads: CASPRFGEAFF. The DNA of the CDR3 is TGTGCCAGCCCCAGGTTCGGGGAAGCTTTCTTT.

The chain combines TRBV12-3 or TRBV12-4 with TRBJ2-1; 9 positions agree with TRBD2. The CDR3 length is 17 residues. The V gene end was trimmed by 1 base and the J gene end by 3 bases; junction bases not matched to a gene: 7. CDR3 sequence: CASSLGGGAFGYNEQFF. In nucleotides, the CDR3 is TGTGCCAGCAGTTTAGGCGGGGGGGCCTTTGGCTACAATGAGCAGTTCTTC.

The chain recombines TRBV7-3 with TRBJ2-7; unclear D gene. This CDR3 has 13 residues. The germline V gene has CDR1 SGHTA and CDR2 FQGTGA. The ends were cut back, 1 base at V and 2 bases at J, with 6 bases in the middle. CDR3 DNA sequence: TGTGCCAGCAGCTTAAGGCCTGCCTACGAGCAGTACTTC. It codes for CASSLRPAYEQYF.

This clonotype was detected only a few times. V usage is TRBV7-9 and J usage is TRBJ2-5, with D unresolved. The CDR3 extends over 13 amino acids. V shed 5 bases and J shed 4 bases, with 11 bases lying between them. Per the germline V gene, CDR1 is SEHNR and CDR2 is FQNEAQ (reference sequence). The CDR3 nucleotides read TGTGCCAGCAGCCCGACGGTGGTAGAGACCCAGTACTTC. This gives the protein CASSPTVVETQYF.

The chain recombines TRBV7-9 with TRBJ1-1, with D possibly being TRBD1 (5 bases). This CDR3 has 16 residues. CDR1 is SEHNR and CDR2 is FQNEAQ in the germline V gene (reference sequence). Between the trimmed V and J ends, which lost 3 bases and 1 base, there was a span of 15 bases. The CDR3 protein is CASSFSQGNGNTEAFF. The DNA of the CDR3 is TGTGCCAGCAGCTTCAGTCAGGGTAATGGGAACACTGAAGCTTTCTTT.

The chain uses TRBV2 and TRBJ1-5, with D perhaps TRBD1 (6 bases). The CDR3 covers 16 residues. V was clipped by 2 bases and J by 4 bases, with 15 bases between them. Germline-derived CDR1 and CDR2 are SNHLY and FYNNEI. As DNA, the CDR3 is TGTGCCAGCAGTGAATTTTCTCCAGGGGTTAATCAGCCCCAGCATTTT. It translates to CASSEFSPGVNQPQHF.

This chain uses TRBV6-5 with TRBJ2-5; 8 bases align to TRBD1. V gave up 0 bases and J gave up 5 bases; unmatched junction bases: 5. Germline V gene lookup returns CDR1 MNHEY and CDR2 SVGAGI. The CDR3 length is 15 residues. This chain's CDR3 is CASSYSQGARETQYF. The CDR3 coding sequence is TGTGCCAGCAGTTACTCTCAGGGGGCTCGGGAGACCCAGTACTTC.

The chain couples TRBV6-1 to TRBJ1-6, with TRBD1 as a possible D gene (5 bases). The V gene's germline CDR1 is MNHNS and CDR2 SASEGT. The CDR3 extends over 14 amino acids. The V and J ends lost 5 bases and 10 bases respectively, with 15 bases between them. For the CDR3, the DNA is TGTGCCAGCAGTCCGCGGGGTGGGGGGTCACCCCTCCACTTT. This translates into CASSPRGGGSPLHF.

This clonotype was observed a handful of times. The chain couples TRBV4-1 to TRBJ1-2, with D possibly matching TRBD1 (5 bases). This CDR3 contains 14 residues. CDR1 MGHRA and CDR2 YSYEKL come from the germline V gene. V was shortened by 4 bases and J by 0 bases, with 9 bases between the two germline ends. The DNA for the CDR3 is TGCGCCAGCAGCCCACTCAGGGCTAACTATGGCTACACCTTC. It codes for CASSPLRANYGYTF.